Following are 13 T cell receptor beta chains from one sample sequenced in a study of OX40 agonist ivuxolimab in advanced cancers. Sequenced by immunoSEQ multiplex PCR; TCRdb stores in-frame clones only, minus some. This sample carries approximately 43,000 clones, about 90% of them seen once, and the ten largest clones take approximately 0.62%. The sample here was CD4+ or CD8+ T cells sorted from blood, taken in a trial of the OX40 agonist ivuxolimab. These TCRs come from an adult with an advanced solid tumor such as melanoma, head and neck, liver or kidney cancer.

The chain uses TRBV6-1 and TRBJ1-1; D unresolved. This CDR3 region has 13 residues. Germline V gene lookup returns CDR1 MNHNS and CDR2 SASEGT. Trimming pared 4 bases from V and 3 bases from J, leaving 9 bases between. The CDR3 loop is CASSGNSYTEAFF. The CDR3 DNA reads as TGTGCCAGCAGTGGGAACTCCTACACTGAAGCTTTCTTT.

The gene calls are TRBV7-9 and TRBJ1-4, with D perhaps matching TRBD1 (6 bases). The CDR3 contains 15 residues. From germline, CDR1 is SEHNR and CDR2 FQNEAQ (reference sequence). V was trimmed by 4 bases and J by 4 bases, leaving 13 bases between them. The chain's CDR3 is CASSSGAGVNEKLFF. The CDR3 DNA sequence: TGTGCCAGCAGCTCCGGAGCAGGGGTTAATGAAAAACTGTTTTTT.

This rearrangement joins TRBV6-1 to TRBJ2-7, with a weak D call TRBD2 (5 bases). The CDR3 totals 15 residues. Germline CDR1 MNHNS, CDR2 SASEGT. Trimming took 2 bases from V and 3 from J, leaving 14 bases between them. In DNA, the CDR3 is TGTGCCAGCAGTGAAACGAGGGCGGCATTCTACGAGCAGTACTTC. Protein product: CASSETRAAFYEQYF.

This chain joins TRBV29-1 and TRBJ1-2; D gene uncertain. Germline assignment: CDR1 SQVTM and CDR2 ANQGSEA. Trimming removed 3 bases at V and 4 bases at J, with 15 bases between. The CDR3 is made up of 14 amino acids. The CDR3 DNA follows: TGCAGCGTTGAGGACGGCGAGCCTCCCTATGGCTACACCTTC. Its protein is CSVEDGEPPYGYTF.

The chain has TRBV2 and TRBJ2-5, with 7 nucleotides matching TRBD1. Germline V gene data show CDR1 as SNHLY and CDR2 as FYNNEI. The V gene end was trimmed by 7 bases and the J gene end by 1 base; junction bases not matched to a gene: 3. This CDR3 is 13 amino acids long. In DNA form, the CDR3 reads TGTGCCAGCATGGGGGACAGCCAAGAGACCCAGTACTTC. It encodes CASMGDSQETQYF.

The rearrangement joins TRBV5-1 to TRBJ2-1, with 11 nucleotides matching TRBD1. This CDR3 is 15 amino acids long. Germline trimming cut 4 bases from V and 6 bases from J; bases unmatched to any gene: 6. Germline-derived CDR1 and CDR2 are SGHRS and YFSETQ. The CDR3 nucleotides are TGCGCCAGCAGCATCGGGACAGGGGGGACCAATGAGCAGTTCTTC. Translation: CASSIGTGGTNEQFF.

The chain joins TRBV7-2 to TRBJ1-3; possibly TRBD1 for D (5 bases). This CDR3 has 14 residues. The germline V gene encodes CDR1 SGHTA and CDR2 FQGNSA. The V end was cut by 4 bases, the J end by 1 base, with 8 bases between. The CDR3 DNA reads as TGTGCCAGCAGCTGGGGCAGATCTGGAAACACCATATATTTT. It specifies CASSWGRSGNTIYF.

The chain employs TRBV7-2 and TRBJ1-2; TRBD1 is a possible D gene (5 bases). V gave up 5 bases and J gave up 4 bases, with 14 bases separating them. Per germline, CDR1 SGHTA and CDR2 FQGNSA. The CDR3 sequence is 14 residues long. As DNA, the CDR3 is TGTGCCAGCAGCCCGGGGGGTACCAGCTATGGCTACACCTTC. This encodes CASSPGGTSYGYTF.

As regards this clone: The junction does not match germline at one end; this may be a read error. This chain links TRBV7-7 with TRBJ2-5, with 9 bases matching TRBD2. Per germline, CDR1 SSHAT and CDR2 FNYEAQ (reference sequence). The CDR3 is made up of 16 amino acids. The CDR3 here is CASSLLGGGGRETQYF. The CDR3 DNA reads as TGTGCTAGCAGTCTTCTCGGCGGGGGGGGCCGGGAGACCCAGTACTTC.

This CDR3 is CASSFRGDNSPLHF. CDR3 nucleotide sequence: TGTGCCAGCAGCTTCCGGGGGGATAATTCACCCCTCCACTTT. The chain uses TRBV9 and TRBJ1-6, with a tentative D call TRBD1 (5 bases). Germline V gene lookup returns CDR1 SGDLS and CDR2 YYNGEE. Trimming removed 4 bases at V and 5 bases at J, with 10 bases between. The CDR3 sequence is 14 residues long.

The chain joins TRBV10-3 to TRBJ1-5; possibly TRBD1 for D (5 bases). With 0 bases removed from V and 5 bases from J, the gap between germline ends came to 11 bases. In germline, CDR1 is ENHRY, CDR2 SYGVKD. The CDR3 is 15 amino acids. In DNA form, the CDR3 reads TGTGCCATCAGTGAGTCTGGGACCGCCGATCAGCCCCAGCATTTT. It is translated as CAISESGTADQPQHF.

This clone was found a few times. The chain is built from TRBV11-1 and TRBJ1-1; TRBD1 aligns across 7 bases. Germline V gives CDR1 SGHAT, CDR2 FQDESV (reference sequence). This CDR3 has 14 residues. V shed 1 base, J shed 7 bases, and the junction held 6 bases outside the gene matches. In DNA form, the CDR3 reads TGTGCCAGCAGCTTAGGCGTTGACAGGGTTGAAGCTTTCTTT. Its protein is CASSLGVDRVEAFF. The full variable domain, in which reference TRBV11-1 and TRBJ1-1 provide the parts outside the CDR3, is EAEVAQSPRYKITEKSQAVAFWCDPISGHATLYWYRQILGQGPELLVQFQDESVVDDSQLPKDRFSAERLKGVDSTLKIQPAELGDSAMYLCASSLGVDRVEAFFGQGTRLTVV.

The chain joins TRBV28 to TRBJ1-4, with D possibly TRBD1 on 6 matching bases. Germline-derived CDR1 and CDR2 are MDHEN and SYDVKM. The CDR3 has 13 amino acids. V lost 6 bases to trimming and J lost 7 bases, with 12 bases between them. CDR3: CASRGGLREKLFF. In DNA, the CDR3 is TGTGCCAGCAGAGGGGGATTACGTGAAAAACTGTTTTTT. Full variable domain (missing parts from reference TRBV28 and TRBJ1-4): DVKVTQSSRYLVKRTGEKVFLECVQDMDHENMFWYRQDPGLGLRLIYFSYDVKMKEKGDIPEGYSVSREKKERFSLILESASTNQTSMYLCASRGGLREKLFFGSGTQLSVL.